The present TCR beta chain was sequenced within a study of human versus mouse CDR3 diversity and MHC coevolution. Overall study: immunoSEQ was reported to reach one in 200,000 T cells sensitivity.

This CDR3 spans 10 amino acids. Germline assignment: CDR1 DFQATT and CDR2 SNEGSKA (reference sequence). With 4 bases removed from V and 7 bases from J, the gap between germline ends came to 6 bases. Turning to this clone: Its antigen is unidentified.

Study-wide findings and caveats: Clonal inequality was lowest in two of the three human donors. Human CDR3s averaged more deletions and insertions than mouse CDR3s.

Clones were read by immunoSEQ multiplex PCR, and TCRdb kept only the in-frame ones, dropping some. The sample lists more than 60,000 clones, 85% to 95% seen once, with approximately 0.15% in the top ten. Naive CD4 T cells were sorted as CD45RO-negative, CD62L-positive. The genes are TRBV20-1 and TRBJ2-3, with unresolved D. The sequence derives from a person aged 30-69 years in good health. The source material was naive CD4+ T cells from blood. Subset denoted: CD45RO-negative CD62L-positive naive CD4 T cells. Here the CDR3 reads CSANYNTQYF. The CDR3 DNA reads as TGCAGTGCTAACTATAATACGCAGTATTTT.